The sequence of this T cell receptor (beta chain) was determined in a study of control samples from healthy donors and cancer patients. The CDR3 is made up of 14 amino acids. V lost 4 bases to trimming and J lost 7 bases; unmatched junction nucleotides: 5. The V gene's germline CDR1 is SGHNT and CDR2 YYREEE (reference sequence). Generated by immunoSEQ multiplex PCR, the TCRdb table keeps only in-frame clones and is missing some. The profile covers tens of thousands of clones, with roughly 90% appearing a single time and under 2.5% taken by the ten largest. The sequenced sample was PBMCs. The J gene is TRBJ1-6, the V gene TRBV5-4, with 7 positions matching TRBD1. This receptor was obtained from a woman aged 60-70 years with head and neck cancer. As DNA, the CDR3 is TGTGCCAGCAGCGGGGGACAGCCAAATTCACCCCTCCACTTT. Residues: CASSGGQPNSPLHF.